The 25 T cell receptor beta chains below all came from one sample that was sequenced in a study of cytomegalovirus exposure and HLA in healthy donors. PCR primers comprised 60 Vbeta and 13 Jbeta primers. The assay was immunoSEQ multiplex PCR, and TCRdb's table has in-frame clones only and misses some. The sample carries over 150,000 clones, around nine tenths recorded once. Material: PBMCs. The receptors were sampled from a woman younger than 45 in good health and CMV-seronegative.

This rearrangement joins TRBV19 to TRBJ1-1, with 8 positions matching TRBD1. This CDR3 contains 16 residues. In germline, CDR1 is LNHDA, CDR2 SQIVND (reference sequence). V lost 3 bases, J lost 4 bases, and 10 bases stayed unmatched. In DNA form, the CDR3 reads TGTGCCAGTAGTATTCCAACAGGGGGAAGTGGCACTGAAGCTTTCTTT. Translating gives CASSIPTGGSGTEAFF. Based on the CDR3 plus reference TRBV19 and TRBJ1-1, the full variable domain is DGGITQSPKYLFRKEGQNVTLSCEQNLNHDAMYWYRQDPGQGLRLIYYSQIVNDFQKGDIAEGYSVSREKKESFPLTVTSAQKNPTAFYLCASSIPTGGSGTEAFFGQGTRLTVV.

V is TRBV6-6 and J is TRBJ2-6; no reliable D call. The CDR3 totals 14 residues. V was shortened by 6 bases and J by 0 bases, with 6 bases between the two germline ends. CDR1 MNHNY and CDR2 SVGAGI come from the germline V gene (reference sequence). The chain's CDR3 is CASRQDSGANVLTF. DNA of the CDR3: TGTGCCAGCAGGCAGGACTCTGGGGCCAACGTCCTGACTTTC.

This clone was counted between two and nine times. The chain has TRBV5-6 and TRBJ2-7, with D possibly TRBD1 on 5 matching bases. The germline CDR1 and CDR2 sequences are SGHDT and YYEEEE. The CDR3 is 13 residues long. Trimming cost V 7 bases and J 4 bases, with 15 bases left between them. The CDR3 bases are TGTGCCAGCGTCTCTCTGGGGCGGTACGAGCAGTACTTC. Encoded protein: CASVSLGRYEQYF.

The chain is built from TRBV29-1 and TRBJ2-5, with 13 bases lining up with TRBD2. The J call may not be correct, given that the DNA end is closer to TRBJ2-7. CDR3 length equals 14 residues. From germline, CDR1 is SQVTM and CDR2 ANQGSEA. The CDR3 loop is CSVRPGLAGNEQYF. The CDR3 DNA follows: TGCAGCGTTCGCCCGGGACTAGCGGGAAACGAGCAGTACTTC.

The J gene is TRBJ2-3, the V gene TRBV19; 13 nucleotides align to TRBD2. The junction had 9 bases not matched to a gene; V was cut back by 5 bases and J by 1 base. CDR1 is LNHDA and CDR2 is SQIVND in the germline V gene (reference sequence). This CDR3 has 18 residues. The CDR3 DNA is TGTGCCAGTAGTGGGGGAACTAGCGGGAGGGCCCGCACAGATACGCAGTATTTT. This gives the protein CASSGGTSGRARTDTQYF.

V and J are TRBV10-1 and TRBJ2-2; D ambiguous. V was cut by 5 bases and J by 4 bases, with 8 bases left in between. This CDR3 has 13 amino acids. CDR1 is WNHNN and CDR2 is SYGVQD in the germline V gene (reference sequence). In DNA form, the CDR3 reads TGCGCCAGCAGTTTAAGAGCCACCGGGGAGCTGTTTTTT. Its translation is CASSLRATGELFF.

This clone was recorded a few times. V gene TRBV19 combines with J gene TRBJ1-5; TRBD1 agrees at 8 bases. CDR3 length: 15 amino acids. V lost 1 base and J lost 6; bases outside the gene matches: 5. Germline CDR1 is LNHDA and CDR2 is SQIVND (reference sequence). In nucleotides, the CDR3 is TGTGCCAGTAGTATAGTCCGACAGGGGCCTCAGCCCCAGCATTTT. Amino acids: CASSIVRQGPQPQHF.

The chain uses TRBV19 and TRBJ2-7, with 7 bases that match TRBD1. There are 15 residues in the CDR3. V shed 5 bases, J shed 3 bases, and the junction held 10 bases outside the gene matches. The germline CDR1 and CDR2 sequences are LNHDA and SQIVND (reference sequence). CDR3 sequence reads: CASSPSTGSIYEQYF. Written as DNA, the CDR3 is TGTGCCAGTAGTCCGTCGACAGGGTCCATCTACGAGCAGTACTTC.

The CDR3 is CASSPRGQRRTEAFF. The CDR3 DNA reads TGTGCCAGCAGTCCCAGGGGACAACGGAGGACTGAAGCTTTCTTT. The chain joins TRBV27 to TRBJ1-1; D may be TRBD1 (6 bases). V was trimmed by 5 bases and J by 5 bases, leaving 18 bases between them. Germline V CDR1 and CDR2: MNHEY, SMNVEV (reference sequence). The CDR3 sequence is 15 residues long.

The chain has TRBV6-5 and TRBJ2-4; perhaps TRBD2 as D (6 bases). V was shortened by 7 bases and J by 4 bases, with 14 bases between the two germline ends. This CDR3 is built from 14 residues. The germline gives CDR1 MNHEY, CDR2 SVGAGI. DNA of the CDR3: TGTGCCAGCACCTCAGCGGGCCGTAAAAACATTCAGTACTTC. It codes for CASTSAGRKNIQYF.

The V gene is TRBV5-1, the J gene TRBJ2-7; 10 nucleotides agree with TRBD1. Germline CDR1 reads SGHRS; CDR2 reads YFSETQ. This CDR3 has 14 residues. With 7 bases clipped from V and 6 bases from J, the junction kept 10 bases outside the gene matches. The DNA for the CDR3 is TGCGCCAGCGGACCGGGACAGGGGAGGTTCGAGCAGTACTTC. This encodes CASGPGQGRFEQYF.

The chain links TRBV7-9 to TRBJ1-5; D unresolved. Trimming shortened V by 5 bases and J by 2 bases, and 16 bases separated the two germline ends. CDR1 and CDR2 (germline): SEHNR, FQNEAQ (reference sequence). The CDR3 extends over 16 amino acids. CDR3 loop: CASSPLRSGGNQPQHF. CDR3 coding DNA: TGTGCCAGCAGCCCCCTGAGGAGCGGGGGCAATCAGCCCCAGCATTTT.

This clone was counted between two and nine times. V gene TRBV11-2 combines with J gene TRBJ2-2; 8 nucleotides line up with TRBD2. CDR3 length: 16 residues. Germline V gene lookup returns CDR1 SGHAT and CDR2 FQNNGV. The V and J ends lost 0 bases and 10 bases, in that order; junction bases with no gene match: 10. Here the CDR3 reads CASSLDRRLAGLELFF. The DNA of the CDR3 is TGTGCCAGCAGCTTAGATAGGAGGCTAGCGGGCTTGGAGCTGTTTTTT.

The sample holds one count of this clone. The chain combines TRBV11-2 with TRBJ2-1; D unclear. This CDR3 comprises 13 residues. Looked up from germline, CDR1 is SGHAT and CDR2 is FQNNGV. V shed 3 bases and J shed 0 bases, with 3 bases lying between them. In DNA, the CDR3 is TGTGCCAGCAGCTTCTCCTCCTACAATGAGCAGTTCTTC. It specifies CASSFSSYNEQFF.

The sample holds a few counts of this clone. The chain combines TRBV10-3 with TRBJ2-5; 7 positions match TRBD1. Germline V gives CDR1 ENHRY, CDR2 SYGVKD. There are 16 residues in the CDR3. The junction had 20 bases not matched to a gene; V was cut back by 5 bases and J by 11 bases. The CDR3 coding sequence is TGTGCCATCAGTTCAGATTTAGGGGGCGCGAGATGGGAGCAGTACTTC. Translation: CAISSDLGGARWEQYF.

The V call is TRBV11-2, the J call TRBJ1-2; D perhaps matches TRBD1 (6 bases). This CDR3 comprises 15 residues. The V end lost 6 bases, the J end lost 2 bases, and 16 bases lay between the germline ends. Germline assignment: CDR1 SGHAT and CDR2 FQNNGV. The CDR3 loop reads CASRRLQGDNYGYTF. In DNA, the CDR3 is TGTGCCAGCAGGCGCCTACAGGGTGACAACTATGGCTACACCTTC.

The chain couples TRBV6-1 to TRBJ2-1, with D hard to call. Per the germline V gene, CDR1 is MNHNS and CDR2 is SASEGT. The CDR3 spans 13 residues. V lost 7 bases to trimming and J lost 4 bases, with 11 bases between them. The CDR3 DNA reads as TGTGCCAGCACCCACAGAGAGTACAATGAGCAGTTCTTC. The encoded protein is CASTHREYNEQFF.

This clone was seen just once. The chain has TRBV18 and TRBJ2-3; TRBD1 matches 7 bases. The germline CDR1 and CDR2 sequences are KGHSH and LQKENI. V was clipped by 4 bases and J by 0 bases; unmatched bases: 4. This CDR3 has 15 amino acids. CDR3 sequence: CASSRQGSSTDTQYF. The DNA of the CDR3 is TGTGCCAGCTCACGACAGGGCTCTAGCACAGATACGCAGTATTTT. Full variable domain (rest looked up from reference TRBV18 and TRBJ2-3): NAGVMQNPRHLVRRRGQEARLRCSPMKGHSHVYWYRQLPEEGLKFMVYLQKENIIDESGMPKERFSAEFPKEGPSILRIQQVVRGDSAAYFCASSRQGSSTDTQYFGPGTRLTVL.

The rearrangement uses TRBV5-1 and TRBJ2-5; TRBD1 matches 10 bases. Looked up from germline, CDR1 is SGHRS and CDR2 is YFSETQ. The CDR3 is 15 amino acids. Losses at the gene ends were 1 base for V and 5 bases for J; bases not matched to a gene: 5. The CDR3 nucleotides read TGCGCCAGCAGCTTGTTTCCGGGACAGGGGGAGACCCAGTACTTC. It translates to CASSLFPGQGETQYF.

The V gene is TRBV4-3, the J gene TRBJ2-1; 14 bases match TRBD2. After removal of 2 bases from V and 5 bases from J, the junction contained 5 bases not matched to a gene. This CDR3 region has 17 residues. Germline V CDR1 and CDR2: LGHNA, YSLEER. CDR3 sequence: CASSQPTSGGADNEQFF. CDR3 in DNA: TGCGCCAGCAGCCAACCGACTAGCGGGGGGGCCGACAATGAGCAGTTCTTC.

V gene TRBV30 combines with J gene TRBJ1-5, with 9 positions matching TRBD1. The CDR3 is 16 residues long. Germline V gene data show CDR1 as GTSNPN and CDR2 as SVGIG (reference sequence). Trimming took 2 bases from V and 3 from J; bases not matched to a gene: 8. This CDR3 is CAWSSPTGGNNQPQHF. The CDR3 coding sequence is TGTGCCTGGAGTTCTCCGACAGGGGGGAACAATCAGCCCCAGCATTTT.

V usage is TRBV7-9 and J usage is TRBJ1-2; 7 nucleotides line up with TRBD1. Unmatched junction bases numbered 6, after V lost 1 base and J lost 13 bases. The CDR3 is 12 amino acids. Germline CDR1 reads SEHNR; CDR2 reads FQNEAQ (reference sequence). This CDR3 reads CASSLVSTGATF. CDR3 DNA sequence: TGTGCCAGCAGCTTAGTGTCTACAGGGGCCACCTTC.

This clone was observed once. This rearrangement joins TRBV7-9 to TRBJ1-2; 12 positions match TRBD1. The CDR3 is 16 residues long. Germline V gene data show CDR1 as SEHNR and CDR2 as FQNEAQ (reference sequence). After removal of 5 bases from V and 8 bases from J, the junction contained 12 bases not matched to a gene. DNA for the CDR3: TGTGCCAGCAGCCCCGTCCCGGGACAGGGGGCGCACGGCTACACCTTC. It yields the protein CASSPVPGQGAHGYTF.

This clone was seen only a few times. The chain couples TRBV7-6 to TRBJ2-5; unclear D gene. V gave up 3 bases and J gave up 5 bases, with 4 bases separating them. The germline V gene encodes CDR1 SGHVS and CDR2 FNYEAQ. The length of the CDR3 is 11 residues. The CDR3 region is CASSFAETQYF. The DNA of the CDR3 is TGTGCCAGCAGCTTTGCGGAGACCCAGTACTTC.

The chain carries TRBV30 and TRBJ2-3; TRBD2 matches at 9 bases. V was pared by 5 bases and J by 2 bases, with 5 bases of the junction left unmatched. Germline assignment: CDR1 GTSNPN and CDR2 SVGIG (reference sequence). The CDR3 loop spans 14 amino acids. CDR3 sequence: CAWGTSRPTDTQYF. DNA of the CDR3: TGTGCCTGGGGGACTAGCAGACCCACAGATACGCAGTATTTT. Variable domain in full (rest from reference TRBV30 and TRBJ2-3): SQTIHQWPATLVQPVGSPLSLECTVEGTSNPNLYWYRQAAGRGLQLLFYSVGIGQISSEVPQNLSASRPQDRQFILSSKKLLLSDSGFYLCAWGTSRPTDTQYFGPGTRLTVL.